The clone carrying this T cell receptor (beta chain) has a count of ten or more. Antigen unknown. This entry comes from a study of regulatory T cells in long-lasting Graves disease. Findings and caveats of the study: Patients with persistent disease showed a bias toward TRBV28, TRBJ1-2 and TRBJ2-5. TCR diversity in persistent Graves' patients was below that of newly diagnosed ones. Thyroid tissue went unstudied; only peripheral blood was examined.

The ends were cut back, 5 bases at V and 2 bases at J, with 10 bases in the middle. The CDR3 consists of 13 residues. Looked up from germline, CDR1 is SGHRS and CDR2 is YFSETQ. The authors built TCR beta libraries using iRepertoire HTBI primers and Arm-PCR of CDR3 regions. One entry per CDR3 protein results from TCRdb running MiXCR on the multiplex PCR reads. The sample holds about half a million distinct CDR3 sequences, 22% seen once. This sample's time point: persistent/refractory GD, antithyroid drugs over 5 years with positive TRAb. The TCR library was made from RNA extracted from PBMCs. This sequence was found in a female donor with Graves disease. Sequenced material: peripheral blood mononuclear cells (PBMCs), taken when the disease was refractory, from a patient treated with antithyroid drugs. J is TRBJ1-1 and V is TRBV5-1, with D maybe TRBD1 (5 bases). The CDR3 nucleotides read TGCGCCAGCAGTCGGGACTCCAACACTGAAGCTTTCTTT. Translated, it gives CASSRDSNTEAFF.